The T cell receptor (beta chain) described here comes from a study of T cells expressing NK-cell markers. For the study at large: TCR beta repertoires came from sorted CD3+CD56+NKG2C+, CD3+CD56+NKG2C- and CD3+CD56-NKG2C+ T cells. HCMV seropositivity marked seven of the eight sequenced donors; one was seronegative. Study results and limitations: The CD3+CD56-NKG2C+ fraction of several donors was also led by these clonotypes.

About this clonotype itself: Antigen: not known.

TCRdb re-called the 5' RACE reads and shows each CDR3 protein once, DNA omitted. The specimen's table records hundreds of thousands of distinct CDR3 sequences. CDR1 is LNHDA and CDR2 is SQIVND in the germline V gene (reference sequence). The CDR3 sequence is 14 residues long. The chain links TRBV19 to TRBJ2-1; without DNA, the TCRdb call of TRBD2 cannot be checked. This TCR was recovered from a woman between 18 and 70 years old in good health. The sample was blood T cells: a sorted CD56 or NKG2C T cell subset, CD4+ or CD8+ T cells, or bulk PBMC T cells (not recorded which). The CDR3: CASSIGGSYNEQFF.